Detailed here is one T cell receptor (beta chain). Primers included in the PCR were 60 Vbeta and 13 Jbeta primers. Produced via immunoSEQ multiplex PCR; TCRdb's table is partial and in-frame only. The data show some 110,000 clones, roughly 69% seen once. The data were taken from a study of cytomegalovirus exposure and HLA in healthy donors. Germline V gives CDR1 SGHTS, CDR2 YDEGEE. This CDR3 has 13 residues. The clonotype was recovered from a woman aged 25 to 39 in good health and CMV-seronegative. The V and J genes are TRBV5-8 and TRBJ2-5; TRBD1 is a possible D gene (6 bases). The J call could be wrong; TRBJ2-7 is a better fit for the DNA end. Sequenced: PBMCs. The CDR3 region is CASSLQGSYEQYF. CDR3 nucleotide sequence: TGTGCCAGCAGCTTACAGGGCTCCTACGAGCAGTACTTC.